Detailed here is one TCR beta chain. Its recognized antigen is unknown. One base away there is no much larger clone; base qualities are not given. This specimen comes from a study of technical replicates of blood from a handful of donors listed by TCRdb under 2017. The library relied on the immunoSEQ multiplex PCR assay. In its TCRdb copy, this immuneACCESS table keeps in-frame sequences only and misses some clones. Where compared with another copy, unresolved V genes explain less than half of these, and the others have no known cause. The sample table holds some 99,000 clones, of which 95% were seen once. The top ten constitute just over 0.2% of the sample. Relative to germline, V is 0 bases shorter and J is 2 bases shorter, with 9 bases between their ends. Including the terminal cysteine and phenylalanine, the CDR3 comprises 16 residues. The CDR3 DNA has 48 bases and is translated from base 1. The CDR1 and CDR2 encoded by the germline V gene are SGHRS and YFSETQ.

The chain employs TRBV5-1 and TRBJ2-6; the best D guess is TRBD1, with 5 bases matching. Sequenced sample: T cells isolated from PBMCs. This TCR was sampled from a human donor in good health. The nucleotides read TGCGCCAGCAGCTTGGACAGGAATACTGGGGCCAACGTCCTGACTTTC. It is translated as CASSLDRNTGANVLTF.